Presented here are 8 T cell receptor beta chains from one specimen sequenced in a study of cytomegalovirus exposure and HLA in healthy donors. Data came from immunoSEQ multiplex PCR; TCRdb stores just in-frame clones and leaves some out. The repertoire holds more than 85,000 clones, with about nine tenths as singletons. Sample: PBMCs. Every receptor here comes from a woman under 30 in good health and CMV-seronegative.

The gene calls are TRBV5-5 and TRBJ1-1, with unresolved D. The CDR3 is 12 amino acids. Trimming removed 2 bases at V and 5 bases at J, with 7 bases between. Germline values: CDR1 SGHKS, CDR2 YYEKEE (reference sequence). Here the CDR3 DNA reads TGTGCCAGCAGCTTCACGCGGACTGAAGCTTTCTTT. Its translation is CASSFTRTEAFF.

The chain has TRBV7-9 and TRBJ2-1; a weak D match, TRBD2 (6 bases). CDR1 and CDR2 (germline): SEHNR, FQNEAQ (reference sequence). V dropped 1 base and J dropped 6 bases, with 16 bases sitting between them. CDR3 length: 16 amino acids. The CDR3 nucleotides are TGTGCCAGCAGCTTAGGATTCGGGGGACCACTCAATGAGCAGTTCTTC. Translation gives CASSLGFGGPLNEQFF. The complete variable domain, with remaining parts taken from reference TRBV7-9 and TRBJ2-1, reads DTGVSQNPRHKITKRGQNVTFRCDPISEHNRLYWYRQTLGQGPEFLTYFQNEAQLEKSRLLSDRFSAERPKGSFSTLEIQRTEQGDSAMYLCASSLGFGGPLNEQFFGPGTRLTVL.

This clone was seen once. The chain joins TRBV27 to TRBJ1-2; tentative D call: TRBD1 (5 bases). Germline CDR1 is MNHEY and CDR2 is SMNVEV (reference sequence). Trimming stripped 0 bases from V and 4 bases from J, with 12 bases between. This CDR3 is 15 amino acids long. The CDR3: CASSLSATGSYGYTF. The CDR3 DNA sequence: TGTGCCAGCAGTTTATCGGCCACAGGAAGCTATGGCTACACCTTC.

J is TRBJ2-7 and V is TRBV15; 8 bases line up with TRBD1. J was trimmed by 0 bases and V by 0 bases; bases with no gene match: 7. The CDR3 has 17 residues. Germline-derived CDR1 and CDR2 are LNHNV and YYDKDF (reference sequence). CDR3 sequence (DNA): TGTGCCACCAGCAGAGAGGGCCCCGGACAGGGCTCCTACGAGCAGTACTTC. Translation: CATSREGPGQGSYEQYF.

This clone has just one count. CDR3: CASRKQGARGIQYF. The CDR3 region has the DNA TGTGCCAGCAGGAAACAGGGGGCACGGGGTATTCAGTACTTC. The rearrangement links TRBV28 to TRBJ2-7, with 9 bases that match TRBD1. Germline V lookup: CDR1 MDHEN, CDR2 SYDVKM. This CDR3 has 14 residues. Germline trimming cut 6 bases from V and 10 bases from J; bases unmatched to any gene: 13.

This chain connects TRBV30 to TRBJ2-2, with TRBD2 identical over 8 bases. In germline, CDR1 is GTSNPN, CDR2 SVGIG (reference sequence). The CDR3 is 14 amino acids. V dropped 4 bases and J dropped 5; count of bases not matched to a gene: 6. The CDR3 nucleotides read TGTGCCTGGAATCGGGGGGGGCCAACCGGGGAGCTGTTTTTT. It encodes CAWNRGGPTGELFF.

The chain combines TRBV6-5 with TRBJ2-1, with D possibly matching TRBD2 (6 bases). CDR3 size: 14 residues. V was pared by 6 bases and J by 4 bases, with 13 bases between. Per the germline V gene, CDR1 is MNHEY and CDR2 is SVGAGI. The chain's CDR3 is CASSQPGLYNEQFF. DNA of the CDR3: TGTGCCAGCAGCCAACCGGGACTTTACAATGAGCAGTTCTTC.

The chain couples TRBV6-5 to TRBJ1-5; D call uncertain. Germline V lookup: CDR1 MNHEY, CDR2 SVGAGI. The CDR3 extends over 16 amino acids. V was trimmed by 4 bases and J by 0 bases, leaving 13 bases between them. The CDR3 protein is CASSLYGPYSNQPQHF. CDR3 DNA: TGTGCCAGCAGTTTATATGGGCCGTATAGCAATCAGCCCCAGCATTTT.